What follows are 24 T cell receptor beta chains derived from one specimen sequenced in a study of T cell responses to AZD1222 COVID-19 vaccine. The protocol was immunoSEQ multiplex PCR, while the TCRdb copy is restricted to in-frame clones and leaves out a portion. The sample lists about 120,000 clones, just under 90% seen once, with roughly an eighth in the top ten. The sequenced sample was peripheral blood, obtained on day 0 of AZD1222 vaccination. These TCRs come from an adult in good health.

The chain combines TRBV18 with TRBJ1-3; D unresolved. The germline CDR1 and CDR2 sequences are KGHSH and LQKENI. The CDR3 runs to 16 residues. Trimming took 3 bases from V and 3 from J, leaving 15 bases between them. CDR3 residues: CASSPTRQTGGNTIYF. CDR3 DNA sequence: TGTGCCAGCTCACCGACCCGTCAGACGGGTGGAAACACCATATATTTT.

V and J are TRBV6-5 and TRBJ2-3; TRBD1 matches at 7 bases. This CDR3 is 11 amino acids long. CDR1 MNHEY and CDR2 SVGAGI come from the germline V gene. V gave up 9 bases and J gave up 4 bases; unmatched junction bases: 1. The CDR3 nucleotides are TGTGCCAGTCAGGGGGCAGATACGCAGTATTTT. Protein: CASQGADTQYF.

A few counts support this clone. V and J are TRBV7-3 and TRBJ1-2, with TRBD1 matching over 7 bases. The V gene end was trimmed by 2 bases and the J gene end by 2 bases; junction bases not matched to a gene: 5. The CDR3 is 15 residues long. CDR1 and CDR2 from the germline V gene are SGHTA and FQGTGA. The CDR3 loop reads CASSLSGQQNYGYTF. CDR3 DNA: TGTGCCAGCAGCTTATCGGGACAGCAAAACTATGGCTACACCTTC. Drawing the rest from reference TRBV7-3 and TRBJ1-2, the complete variable domain is GAGVSQTPSNKVTEKGKYVELRCDPISGHTALYWYRQSLGQGPEFLIYFQGTGAADDSGLPNDRFFAVRPEGSVSTLKIQRTERGDSAVYLCASSLSGQQNYGYTFGSGTRLTVV.

The CDR3 bases are TGCGCCAGCAGCTTGACAGCGGGAGCCAATGAGCAGTTCTTC. It is translated as CASSLTAGANEQFF. The chain employs TRBV5-1 and TRBJ2-1, with TRBD2 identical over 8 bases. Trimming removed 1 base from V and 6 bases from J; junction bases left unmatched: 3. Per the germline V gene, CDR1 is SGHRS and CDR2 is YFSETQ. The CDR3 totals 14 residues. The variable domain in full, with the rest retrieved from reference TRBV5-1 and TRBJ2-1, is KAGVTQTPRYLIKTRGQQVTLSCSPISGHRSVSWYQQTPGQGLQFLFEYFSETQRNKGNFPGRFSGRQFSNSRSEMNVSTLELGDSALYLCASSLTAGANEQFFGPGTRLTVL.

This chain uses TRBV27 with TRBJ2-1; 13 nucleotides align to TRBD2. CDR3 length equals 17 residues. Germline assignment: CDR1 MNHEY and CDR2 SMNVEV (reference sequence). J lost 3 bases, V lost 8 bases, and 10 bases had no gene match. The CDR3 protein is CASSLTSGRTYYNEQFF. The DNA of the CDR3 is TGTGCCAGCTCTCTGACTAGCGGGAGGACCTACTACAATGAGCAGTTCTTC.

J is TRBJ1-5 and V is TRBV7-8; a possible D gene is TRBD1 (6 bases). The CDR3 totals 16 residues. Germline CDR1 reads SGHVS; CDR2 reads FQNEAQ. Trimming pared 1 base from V and 4 bases from J, leaving 14 bases between. CDR3: CASSLVRGRGNQPQHF. CDR3 DNA sequence: TGTGCCAGCAGCTTAGTAAGGGGTAGGGGGAATCAGCCCCAGCATTTT.

The genes are TRBV5-4 and TRBJ2-7; possibly TRBD2 for D (5 bases). From germline, CDR1 is SGHNT and CDR2 YYREEE (reference sequence). V lost 0 bases and J 3 bases, leaving 10 bases between the germline ends. CDR3 size: 14 residues. Here the CDR3 DNA reads TGTGCCAGCAGCTTGGCCCTGGGAGACTACGAGCAGTACTTC. It yields the protein CASSLALGDYEQYF.

This chain uses TRBV15 with TRBJ2-1; D remains unclear. The CDR3 sequence is 12 residues long. V lost 5 bases and J 8 bases, leaving 10 bases between the germline ends. Looked up from germline, CDR1 is LNHNV and CDR2 is YYDKDF (reference sequence). The CDR3 here is CATSEFWDEQFF. DNA of the CDR3: TGTGCCACCAGCGAGTTTTGGGATGAGCAGTTCTTC.

J is TRBJ2-2 and V is TRBV25-1; 8 positions match TRBD1. Germline CDR1 and CDR2: MGHDK and SYGVNS. This CDR3 has 14 amino acids. J lost 7 bases, V lost 3 bases, and 4 bases had no gene match. CDR3 protein: CASSEFRGLGELFF. The CDR3 nucleotides read TGTGCCAGCAGTGAGTTCAGGGGGCTCGGGGAGCTGTTTTTT.

The chain joins TRBV12-3 or TRBV12-4 to TRBJ1-5; D is ambiguous. V dropped 5 bases and J dropped 3 bases, with 8 bases sitting between them. The CDR3 runs 13 residues. The CDR3 is CASSGRANQPQHF. Here the CDR3 DNA reads TGTGCCAGCAGTGGAAGGGCCAATCAGCCCCAGCATTTT.

The rearrangement links TRBV6-4 to TRBJ1-5; 9 bases line up with TRBD1. The germline V gene encodes CDR1 MRHNA and CDR2 SNTAGT. This CDR3 comprises 16 residues. The ends lost 3 bases at V and 4 bases at J; junction bases unmatched: 7. CDR3 nucleotides: TGTGCCAGCAGTGAACGGATGACAGGGGGGAATCAGCCCCAGCATTTT. Protein sequence: CASSERMTGGNQPQHF.

The rearrangement links TRBV29-1 to TRBJ2-7, with D unresolved. V dropped 3 bases and J dropped 3 bases, with 6 bases sitting between them. The CDR3 contains 11 residues. Germline V gene sequence: CDR1 SQVTM, CDR2 ANQGSEA. The CDR3 DNA sequence: TGCAGCGTTGACAAGGGCTACGAGCAGTACTTC. Translating it yields CSVDKGYEQYF.

The chain uses TRBV5-1 and TRBJ2-6, with D hard to call. The CDR3 consists of 16 residues. Trimming shortened V by 0 bases and J by 4 bases, and 11 bases separated the two germline ends. The germline V gene has CDR1 SGHRS and CDR2 YFSETQ. CDR3 DNA: TGCGCCAGCAGCTTGGGTTCAGCTTCGGGGGCCAACGTCCTGACTTTC. Translated: CASSLGSASGANVLTF.

This clone appeared a single time. This chain joins TRBV18 and TRBJ2-7; D is unclear. This CDR3 is 13 amino acids long. Trimming took off 6 bases at V and 2 bases at J, with 11 bases between the two ends. Germline-derived CDR1 and CDR2 are KGHSH and LQKENI. Written as DNA, the CDR3 is TGTGCCAGCTCCTCGGTAGAAGCCTACGAGCAGTACTTC. It codes for CASSSVEAYEQYF.

The chain has TRBV7-2 and TRBJ2-7; D call uncertain. This CDR3 contains 14 residues. From germline, CDR1 is SGHTA and CDR2 FQGNSA. V shed 4 bases and J shed 4 bases, with 14 bases lying between them. The DNA of the CDR3 is TGTGCCAGCAGCTCCGGCCCCGCCCCATACGAGCAGTACTTC. This encodes CASSSGPAPYEQYF.

V and J are TRBV6-4 and TRBJ2-2; 8 bases match TRBD2. The CDR3 runs 12 residues. J was trimmed by 4 bases and V by 9 bases; bases with no gene match: 1. CDR1 MRHNA and CDR2 SNTAGT come from the germline V gene. DNA of the CDR3: TGTGCCAGACTAGCGGCCACCGGGGAGCTGTTTTTT. Encoded protein: CARLAATGELFF.

This chain links TRBV19 with TRBJ2-3, with D possibly called TRBD1 or TRBD2 (5 bases each). CDR1 and CDR2 from the germline V gene are LNHDA and SQIVND (reference sequence). There are 15 residues in the CDR3. The ends were cut back, 4 bases at V and 2 bases at J, with 13 bases in the middle. The CDR3, as DNA: TGTGCCAGTAGTAGGGGGAGTCCCCCCACAGATACGCAGTATTTT. Protein sequence: CASSRGSPPTDTQYF.

The chain recombines TRBV19 with TRBJ1-2; tentatively, D is TRBD1 (5 bases). CDR3 length: 16 amino acids. V lost 5 bases to trimming and J lost 4 bases, with 20 bases between them. From germline, CDR1 is LNHDA and CDR2 SQIVND (reference sequence). The CDR3 bases are TGTGCCAGTAGTGGTACCCGGGACGGTCTAATCTATGGCTACACCTTC. Protein sequence: CASSGTRDGLIYGYTF.

This sequence joins TRBV19 and TRBJ1-1; D possibly corresponds to TRBD1 (6 bases). Trimming left V 6 bases short and J 0 bases short, with 14 bases between. The CDR3 totals 15 residues. Germline lookup yields CDR1 LNHDA and CDR2 SQIVND (reference sequence). For the CDR3, the DNA is TGTGCCAGTAGCGTTACGGACAGACTGAACACTGAAGCTTTCTTT. As protein: CASSVTDRLNTEAFF. Complete variable domain (other parts from reference TRBV19 and TRBJ1-1): DGGITQSPKYLFRKEGQNVTLSCEQNLNHDAMYWYRQDPGQGLRLIYYSQIVNDFQKGDIAEGYSVSREKKESFPLTVTSAQKNPTAFYLCASSVTDRLNTEAFFGQGTRLTVV.

V gene TRBV24-1 combines with J gene TRBJ2-1; D may be TRBD1 (6 bases). The V end lost 7 bases, the J end lost 8 bases, and 14 bases lay between the germline ends. The CDR3 is 13 residues long. Germline V CDR1 and CDR2: KGHDR, SFDVKD. CDR3 region: CATRDRAWDEQFF. CDR3 DNA sequence: TGTGCCACCAGGGACAGAGCGTGGGATGAGCAGTTCTTC.

The chain recombines TRBV3-1 (or the pseudogene TRBV3-2) with TRBJ1-1; perhaps TRBD1 as D (5 bases). V gave up 0 bases and J gave up 4 bases, with 12 bases separating them. The CDR3 is 15 residues long. CDR1 and CDR2 (germline): LGHDT, YNNKEL (reference sequence). CDR3 sequence: CASSQDPVGRTEAFF. CDR3 bases: TGTGCCAGCAGCCAAGATCCCGTGGGGCGCACTGAAGCTTTCTTT.

Details on this clone: Other DNA sequences in the same sample also yield this CDR3. The V gene is TRBV24-1, the J gene TRBJ2-7, with D possibly being TRBD1 (5 bases). V was clipped by 4 bases and J by 2 bases, with 14 bases between them. There are 15 residues in the CDR3. The V gene's germline CDR1 is KGHDR and CDR2 SFDVKD. The CDR3 nucleotides read TGTGCCACCAGTGACCCTGGGCAGGGCGCCTACGAGCAGTACTTC. Its protein product is CATSDPGQGAYEQYF.

The chain combines TRBV19 with TRBJ2-3, with TRBD2 identical over 10 bases. The CDR3 has 16 residues. CDR1 LNHDA and CDR2 SQIVND come from the germline V gene (reference sequence). The junction had 9 bases not matched to a gene; V was cut back by 3 bases and J by 6 bases. In nucleotides, the CDR3 is TGTGCCAGTAGTATGGTGAGCGGGAGGGCCGGGGATACGCAGTATTTT. Encoded protein: CASSMVSGRAGDTQYF.

The gene calls are TRBV3-1 (or the pseudogene TRBV3-2) and TRBJ2-7, with D perhaps matching TRBD1 or TRBD2 (7 bases each). Germline CDR1 is LGHDT and CDR2 is YNNKEL (reference sequence). The CDR3 consists of 17 residues. The V gene lost 0 bases and the J gene lost 4 bases, with 19 bases spanning the gap. CDR3 nucleotides: TGTGCCAGCAGCCAAGATTGGACAGGAAGGGGGGGATACGAGCAGTACTTC. Protein: CASSQDWTGRGGYEQYF.